This record covers a single T cell receptor (beta chain). These data are taken from a study of blood T cell repertoires in COVID-19. Study background: The United States, Italy and Spain were the sources of the acute and convalescent COVID-19 samples. PBMCs, B-cell-depleted T cells, or T cells provided the cDNA or gDNA that made up the material.

Under the authors' procedure: Amplified reference gene primers provided the basis for estimating nucleated cell counts. Clones were read by immunoSEQ multiplex PCR, and TCRdb kept only the in-frame ones, dropping some. From that table come the V and J calls and clone size; the DNA was used to work out D and trimming. The sample shows around 260,000 clones, roughly 90% of them seen only once. Germline lookup yields CDR1 MDHEN and CDR2 SYDVKM. This CDR3 is 15 amino acids long. Unmatched junction bases numbered 10, after V lost 5 bases and J lost 3 bases. The sequencing input was peripheral blood. V gene TRBV28 combines with J gene TRBJ2-7, with TRBD1 identical over 7 bases. This clonotype was obtained from a man aged 25 to 40 with acute or convalescent COVID-19. CDR3 sequence (DNA): TGTGCCAGCAGTGGAGCGACAGGGTTCGGCTACGAGCAGTACTTC. Amino acids: CASSGATGFGYEQYF. The whole variable domain, remainder taken from reference TRBV28 and TRBJ2-7, is DVKVTQSSRYLVKRTGEKVFLECVQDMDHENMFWYRQDPGLGLRLIYFSYDVKMKEKGDIPEGYSVSREKKERFSLILESASTNQTSMYLCASSGATGFGYEQYFGPGTRLTVT.